The clone carrying this T cell receptor (beta chain) has a handful of counts. Its matching antigen is unknown. This table comes from immunoSEQ multiplex PCR, and its TCRdb copy is limited to in-frame clones, with some not included. The repertoire consists of 63,000 or so clones, with about 85% occurring once and the leading ten covering approximately 18%. This record belongs to a study of T cell responses to AZD1222 COVID-19 vaccine. Whole-study context: Pooling covered second doses at about 4 or about 12 weeks. Study outcomes and limitations: The sample set comprised mostly white British donors with more females, and clonal diversity was possibly underestimated.

This CDR3 region has 12 residues. Trimming took 0 bases from V and 7 from J, leaving 7 bases between them. Germline V gives CDR1 GTSNPN, CDR2 SVGIG (reference sequence). The sequencing here drew on peripheral blood, taken on day 0 of AZD1222 vaccination. J is TRBJ1-5 and V is TRBV30; perhaps TRBD1 as D (6 bases). This sequence originates from an adult in good health. CDR3 protein: CAWSVGGQPQHF. As DNA, the CDR3 is TGTGCCTGGAGTGTAGGGGGGCAGCCCCAGCATTTT.